This TCR beta chain was documented in a study of T cell repertoires in cytomegalovirus infection. Study-wide context: Carrying CMV and the relevant HLA type showed in public TCR beta signatures.

This CDR3 comprises 16 residues. The V end lost 4 bases, the J end lost 1 base, and 14 bases lay between the germline ends. Findings and limits, study-wide: Clonotype analysis showed dominance of the ex vivo response by HLA-C-restricted CMV-specific TCR beta clonotypes. Cumulative public TCR beta family frequency identified CMV carriers with the relevant HLA.

This clonotype occurred a few times. Its antigen is currently unknown. TCRdb reprocessed the reads with MiXCR, giving one entry per CDR3 protein. The table records around 450,000 distinct CDR3 sequences, 10% to 12% of them present only once. The clonotype originates from a human donor in good health (CMV status not recorded). Some clones in this sample may be carry-over from other donors' samples. The V gene is TRBV12-3 or TRBV12-4, the J gene TRBJ2-1; D may be TRBD1 (5 bases). Sample: PBMCs. The chain's CDR3 is CASSSLTGRSYNEQFF. The CDR3 DNA reads TGTGCCAGCAGTTCCCTTACAGGACGTTCCTACAATGAGCAGTTCTTC.